The 23 T cell receptor beta chains reported below all come from one sample, sequenced in a study of cytomegalovirus exposure and HLA in healthy donors. It was with 60 Vbeta and 13 Jbeta primers that the PCR ran. Produced via immunoSEQ multiplex PCR; TCRdb's table is partial and in-frame only. The sample lists under 200,000 clones, 68% occurring once. Material for sequencing was PBMCs. These receptors were obtained from a man aged 50-59 years in good health and CMV-seronegative.

This sequence joins TRBV6-1 and TRBJ1-2, with no clear D. Trimming took off 0 bases at V and 0 bases at J, with 8 bases between the two ends. CDR3 size: 15 residues. From germline, CDR1 is MNHNS and CDR2 SASEGT. CDR3 loop: CASSEAKPANYGYTF. The CDR3 DNA reads as TGTGCCAGCAGTGAAGCGAAGCCCGCTAACTATGGCTACACCTTC.

V and J are TRBV7-9 and TRBJ1-3, with 10 bases fitting TRBD1. Germline V gene lookup returns CDR1 SEHNR and CDR2 FQNEAQ (reference sequence). After removal of 3 bases from V and 3 bases from J, the junction contained 5 bases not matched to a gene. CDR3 length: 16 amino acids. This CDR3 reads CASSLTWDRGGNTIYF. CDR3 nucleotide sequence: TGTGCCAGCAGCTTGACGTGGGACAGGGGTGGAAACACCATATATTTT.

The chain combines TRBV7-6 with TRBJ1-2; 8 nucleotides match TRBD1. CDR3 length equals 15 residues. V gave up 4 bases and J gave up 0 bases; unmatched junction bases: 4. CDR1 is SGHVS, CDR2 FNYEAQ, per germline. Written as DNA, the CDR3 is TGTGCCAGCAGCTCGGGACAGGACGCTAACTATGGCTACACCTTC. Encoded protein: CASSSGQDANYGYTF.

V is TRBV2 and J is TRBJ1-6, with D possibly being TRBD1 (5 bases). The CDR3 has 16 residues. Trimming removed 3 bases from V and 4 bases from J, with 13 bases in between. The germline CDR1 and CDR2 sequences are SNHLY and FYNNEI. For the CDR3, the DNA is TGTGCCAGCAGTGAGGCGGGGCCAGATTATAATTCACCCCTCCACTTT. This sequence encodes CASSEAGPDYNSPLHF.

This clone was picked up a small number of times. This sequence joins TRBV19 and TRBJ1-2, with 7 bases aligning to TRBD1. V dropped 2 bases and J dropped 6; count of bases not matched to a gene: 12. Germline loops: CDR1 LNHDA, CDR2 SQIVND (reference sequence). The length of the CDR3 is 16 residues. The CDR3 spells CASSISPQTGKNGYTF. DNA for the CDR3: TGTGCCAGTAGTATATCCCCCCAGACAGGGAAGAATGGCTACACCTTC.

The chain combines TRBV7-2 with TRBJ2-5; tentatively, D is TRBD1 (6 bases). This CDR3 has 14 residues. V was clipped by 5 bases and J by 4 bases, with 14 bases between them. From germline, CDR1 is SGHTA and CDR2 FQGNSA. CDR3 nucleotides: TGTGCCAGCAGCATTACCGGGACAAGAGAGACCCAGTACTTC. Protein product: CASSITGTRETQYF.

J is TRBJ1-3 and V is TRBV7-9; D perhaps matches TRBD1 (6 bases). V lost 5 bases and J 6 bases, leaving 14 bases between the germline ends. Germline CDR1 reads SEHNR; CDR2 reads FQNEAQ (reference sequence). The CDR3 runs 14 residues. DNA of the CDR3: TGTGCCAGCAGCGTAGACGGGGGGCTAAACACCATATATTTT. Translation gives CASSVDGGLNTIYF.

CDR3 residues: CASSEPVLSGGLETQYF. The CDR3 DNA reads as TGCGCCAGCAGCGAGCCGGTTTTGTCGGGGGGGCTTGAGACCCAGTACTTC. The J gene is TRBJ2-5, the V gene TRBV5-1; TRBD2 aligns across 8 bases. The junction had 16 bases not matched to a gene; V was cut back by 4 bases and J by 5 bases. Germline-derived CDR1 and CDR2 are SGHRS and YFSETQ. This CDR3 comprises 17 residues.

The chain combines TRBV15 with TRBJ2-2; 10 bases agree with TRBD2. With V trimmed by 3 bases and J by 4 bases, 8 bases remained unmatched. Germline CDR1 and CDR2: LNHNV and YYDKDF (reference sequence). CDR3 length equals 17 residues. CDR3 sequence: CATSSRPPSGGTGELFF. DNA of the CDR3: TGTGCCACCAGCAGCAGACCCCCTAGCGGGGGCACCGGGGAGCTGTTTTTT.

The V call is TRBV28, the J call TRBJ1-5; 11 bases map to TRBD1. CDR3 length: 19 residues. The V gene end was trimmed by 6 bases and the J gene end by 1 base; junction bases not matched to a gene: 14. Looked up from germline, CDR1 is MDHEN and CDR2 is SYDVKM. CDR3 DNA sequence: TGTGCCAGCAGCCACCGGGACAGGGGGACCCTTAGGAGCAATCAGCCCCAGCATTTT. It encodes CASSHRDRGTLRSNQPQHF.

The chain joins TRBV5-4 to TRBJ2-6, with D tentatively TRBD2 (5 bases). Trimming took off 5 bases at V and 4 bases at J, with 13 bases between the two ends. The CDR3 runs to 15 residues. Per the germline V gene, CDR1 is SGHNT and CDR2 is YYREEE (reference sequence). This CDR3 is CASSQPGSGANVLTF. The CDR3 DNA follows: TGTGCCAGCAGTCAACCGGGGTCCGGGGCCAACGTCCTGACTTTC.

J is TRBJ2-7 and V is TRBV28; no definite D call. The germline CDR1 and CDR2 sequences are MDHEN and SYDVKM. The CDR3 extends over 13 amino acids. Trimming left V 3 bases short and J 4 bases short, with 10 bases between. The CDR3 DNA is TGTGCCAGCAGTTTCCCCGAGAGGTACGAGCAGTACTTC. Residues: CASSFPERYEQYF.

The chain recombines TRBV27 with TRBJ2-4, with TRBD1 identical over 9 bases. The CDR3 consists of 13 residues. Germline CDR1 reads MNHEY; CDR2 reads SMNVEV (reference sequence). V dropped 5 bases and J dropped 5; count of bases not matched to a gene: 1. The CDR3 coding sequence is TGTGCCAGCAGTGGGGACAGGGAAAACATTCAGTACTTC. Its translation: CASSGDRENIQYF.

This chain joins TRBV9 and TRBJ2-1; a weak D match, TRBD1 (5 bases). CDR3 size: 12 residues. Germline values: CDR1 SGDLS, CDR2 YYNGEE. Trimming pared 5 bases from V and 15 bases from J, leaving 18 bases between. CDR3 amino acids: CASSPSTGLPFF. DNA of the CDR3: TGTGCCAGCAGTCCCAGTACAGGCCTTCCGTTCTTC.

J is TRBJ2-3 and V is TRBV5-1; D possibly corresponds to TRBD2 (5 bases). V lost 4 bases, J lost 5 bases, and 14 bases lay in between. This CDR3 contains 14 residues. CDR1 SGHRS and CDR2 YFSETQ come from the germline V gene. The CDR3 reads CASSTTGGGDTQYF. DNA of the CDR3: TGCGCCAGCAGCACTACTGGAGGCGGAGATACGCAGTATTTT.

This clone was observed once. The chain uses TRBV6-6 and TRBJ1-3; 11 nucleotides match TRBD1. Per the germline V gene, CDR1 is MNHNY and CDR2 is SVGAGI (reference sequence). This CDR3 is built from 16 residues. V gave up 2 bases and J gave up 0 bases; unmatched junction bases: 0. The CDR3: CASSYGTGGSGNTIYF. In DNA, the CDR3 is TGTGCCAGCAGTTACGGGACAGGGGGCTCTGGAAACACCATATATTTT.

A few counts support this clone. V and J are TRBV18 and TRBJ1-2, with 8 bases that match TRBD1. V was clipped by 0 bases and J by 8 bases; unmatched bases: 5. The CDR3 is 14 amino acids. Germline V gene data show CDR1 as KGHSH and CDR2 as LQKENI. DNA of the CDR3: TGTGCCAGCTCACCACCGGGGACAGGCTTAGGCTACACCTTC. The encoded protein is CASSPPGTGLGYTF. Full variable domain (outside the CDR3, taken from reference TRBV18 and TRBJ1-2): NAGVMQNPRHLVRRRGQEARLRCSPMKGHSHVYWYRQLPEEGLKFMVYLQKENIIDESGMPKERFSAEFPKEGPSILRIQQVVRGDSAAYFCASSPPGTGLGYTFGSGTRLTVV.

This chain uses TRBV2 with TRBJ1-2, with TRBD1 matching 11 bases. Germline V CDR1 and CDR2: SNHLY, FYNNEI. The CDR3 covers 15 residues. Trimming took 6 bases from V and 8 from J; bases not matched to a gene: 11. CDR3 residues: CASSPDGTGGRGYTF. Written as DNA, the CDR3 is TGTGCCAGCAGCCCCGACGGGACAGGGGGTCGGGGCTACACCTTC.

The sample holds a few counts of this clone. The chain's CDR3 is CASSREMGFPGNYGYTF. CDR3 DNA: TGTGCCAGCAGCCGAGAGATGGGGTTTCCAGGGAACTATGGCTACACCTTC. The V and J genes are TRBV7-2 and TRBJ1-2, with D perhaps matching TRBD1 (5 bases). CDR1 and CDR2 (germline): SGHTA, FQGNSA. The CDR3 is made up of 17 amino acids. Trimming took 5 bases from V and 2 from J, leaving 21 bases between them.

This chain uses TRBV29-1 with TRBJ2-3, with TRBD2 matching over 7 bases. The CDR3 sequence is 11 residues long. The V gene's germline CDR1 is SQVTM and CDR2 ANQGSEA. CDR3 in DNA: TGCACGGCGGGGGTCACAGATACGCAGTATTTT. Amino acid sequence: CTAGVTDTQYF.

This clone was observed a handful of times. J is TRBJ1-3 and V is TRBV5-4, with D tentatively TRBD1 (5 bases). This CDR3 region has 15 residues. Germline loops: CDR1 SGHNT, CDR2 YYREEE (reference sequence). Deletions cut 3 bases from V and 4 bases from J, with 14 bases between. This CDR3 is CASSSGGYGGNTIYF. The DNA of the CDR3 is TGTGCCAGCAGCTCCGGGGGTTACGGAGGAAACACCATATATTTT.

This sequence joins TRBV15 and TRBJ2-7; the D gene is possibly TRBD2 (5 bases). Between the trimmed V and J ends, which lost 3 bases and 0 bases, there was a span of 15 bases. CDR3 size: 16 residues. Germline V gene sequence: CDR1 LNHNV, CDR2 YYDKDF (reference sequence). The CDR3 nucleotides read TGTGCCACCAGCAGTACGGGGATCGCGCCCTCCTACGAGCAGTACTTC. Protein product: CATSSTGIAPSYEQYF.

This chain connects TRBV6-5 to TRBJ1-3, with D perhaps matching TRBD1 (6 bases). The CDR3 totals 14 residues. Trimming shortened V by 7 bases and J by 4 bases, and 14 bases separated the two germline ends. Germline CDR1 MNHEY, CDR2 SVGAGI. CDR3 bases: TGTGCCAGCACCCAGGGACATCGCGGAAACACCATATATTTT. Protein sequence: CASTQGHRGNTIYF.